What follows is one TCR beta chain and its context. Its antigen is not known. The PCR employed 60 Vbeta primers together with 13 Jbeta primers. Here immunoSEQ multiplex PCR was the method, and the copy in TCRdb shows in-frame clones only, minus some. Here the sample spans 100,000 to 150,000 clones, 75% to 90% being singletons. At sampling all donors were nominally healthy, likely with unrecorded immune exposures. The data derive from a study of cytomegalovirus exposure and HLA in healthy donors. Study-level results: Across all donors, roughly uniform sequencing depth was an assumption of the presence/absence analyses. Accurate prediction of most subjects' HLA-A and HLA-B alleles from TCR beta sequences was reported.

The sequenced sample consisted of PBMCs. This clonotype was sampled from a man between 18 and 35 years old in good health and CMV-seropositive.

The CDR3 loop is CASSLIRQETQYF. The CDR3 bases are TGTGCCAGCAGCTTGATCAGACAAGAGACCCAGTACTTC. The V gene is TRBV5-6, the J gene TRBJ2-5; D gene unclear. The CDR3 covers 13 residues. Germline V lookup: CDR1 SGHDT, CDR2 YYEEEE. V was pared by 1 base and J by 2 bases, with 6 bases between.